Sequencing of this T cell receptor beta chain was carried out in a study of cytomegalovirus exposure and HLA in healthy donors. Notes on the study in general: TCR clusters originating in the first cohort tended to co-occur in the 120 validation repertoires, according to a later analysis. TCR beta chains numbering under 200 were designated cytomegalovirus-associated.

Trimming removed 6 bases from V and 7 bases from J, with 16 bases in between. CDR1 is ENHRY, CDR2 SYGVKD, per germline. This CDR3 has 15 amino acids. As for this clone: Its antigen is as yet unknown.

Separate from the roughly 730-subject first cohort, the roughly 120-subject validation cohort was the one that the donors belonged to. Sequenced by immunoSEQ multiplex PCR; TCRdb stores in-frame clones only, minus some. Counted here are some 170,000 clones, around 85% occurring once; the ten biggest clones make up under 7%. The V call is TRBV10-3, the J call TRBJ1-6, with TRBD1 as a possible D gene (6 bases). The receptor's source is a woman aged 30 to 39 in good health and CMV-seronegative. The source material was PBMCs. This CDR3 is CAIRNRDTGNSPLHF. In DNA, the CDR3 is TGTGCCATCAGAAACCGGGACACGGGAAATTCACCCCTCCACTTT.